What follows are 28 T cell receptor beta chains derived from one specimen sequenced in a study of CD8 T cells in ankylosing spondylitis. TCRdb fed the 5' RACE reads into MiXCR, producing one record per CDR3 protein. The table shows more than 150,000 distinct CDR3 sequences, with 9.5% to 13% occurring only once. The sequenced material came from blood, either unsorted or a sorted T cell fraction (not recorded which). The source of these receptors is a male donor with ankylosing spondylitis or in good health (not recorded which).

This clonotype was seen many times. The J gene is TRBJ2-1, the V gene TRBV28; D might be TRBD1 (5 bases). Germline V lookup: CDR1 MDHEN, CDR2 SYDVKM. The V end lost 3 bases, the J end lost 2 bases, and 11 bases lay between the germline ends. The CDR3 runs to 15 residues. The CDR3 nucleotides are TGTGCCAGCAGTTTCAGTCCCAGGGCCTACAATGAGCAGTTCTTC. Its translation is CASSFSPRAYNEQFF.

Many counts were recorded for this clonotype. The chain employs TRBV2 and TRBJ2-2; the match to TRBD2 covers 8 bases. CDR3 length: 17 amino acids. V trimming: 1 base; J trimming: 7 bases; junction bases outside the gene matches: 11. Germline assignment: CDR1 SNHLY and CDR2 FYNNEI. The CDR3 protein is CASSEEDSGIVNGELFF. CDR3 in DNA: TGTGCCAGCAGTGAAGAGGATAGCGGGATCGTCAACGGGGAGCTGTTTTTT.

This clonotype was picked up many times. The gene calls are TRBV29-1 and TRBJ1-1; D may be TRBD1 (6 bases). V gave up 6 bases and J gave up 11 bases, with 13 bases separating them. Germline V gene sequence: CDR1 SQVTM, CDR2 ANQGSEA. This CDR3 comprises 10 residues. CDR3 residues: CSVVTGMAFF. CDR3 coding DNA: TGCAGCGTCGTTACAGGGATGGCTTTCTTT.

Many counts were recorded for this clonotype. This sequence joins TRBV2 and TRBJ2-2; tentatively, D is TRBD1 or TRBD2 (6 bases each). Germline CDR1 is SNHLY and CDR2 is FYNNEI. The ends were cut back, 4 bases at V and 4 bases at J, with 16 bases in the middle. The CDR3 has 16 residues. The CDR3 region is CASSAGVQGGTGELFF. The CDR3 region has the DNA TGTGCCAGCAGTGCTGGGGTACAGGGAGGCACCGGGGAGCTGTTTTTT.

This clonotype was detected ten times or more. This chain connects TRBV4-1 to TRBJ2-3; D tentatively fits TRBD1 or TRBD2 (5 bases each). This CDR3 has 14 residues. CDR1 and CDR2 from the germline V gene are MGHRA and YSYEKL. V was cut by 0 bases and J by 4 bases, with 8 bases left in between. The CDR3 here is CASSQDGAADTQYF. CDR3 bases: TGCGCCAGCAGCCAAGACGGGGCGGCAGATACGCAGTATTTT.

V is TRBV20-1 and J is TRBJ1-6; 10 bases line up with TRBD1. Losses at the gene ends were 2 bases for V and 10 bases for J; bases not matched to a gene: 11. The CDR3 spans 16 residues. Germline loops: CDR1 DFQATT, CDR2 SNEGSKA (reference sequence). CDR3 amino acids: CSARRVTGQGNSPLHF. In DNA, the CDR3 is TGCAGTGCTAGAAGAGTGACGGGACAGGGGAACTCACCCCTCCACTTT.

The table lists this clonotype with a few counts. The chain is built from TRBV18 and TRBJ1-1, with 7 positions matching TRBD1. The V and J ends lost 4 bases and 0 bases, in that order; junction bases with no gene match: 8. This CDR3 spans 16 amino acids. CDR1 and CDR2 from the germline V gene are KGHSH and LQKENI. The CDR3 sequence is CASSRDRADLNTEAFF. Written as DNA, the CDR3 is TGTGCCAGCTCACGGGACAGAGCCGACTTGAACACTGAAGCTTTCTTT.

The chain combines TRBV30 with TRBJ1-2; 12 nucleotides line up with TRBD1. The ends lost 1 base at V and 6 bases at J; junction bases unmatched: 9. This CDR3 comprises 16 residues. CDR1 GTSNPN and CDR2 SVGIG come from the germline V gene (reference sequence). DNA of the CDR3: TGTGCCTGGAGTGAAAGCGGGGACAGGGGGCAGGATGGCTACACCTTC. It codes for CAWSESGDRGQDGYTF.

This clonotype appeared many times. J is TRBJ1-4 and V is TRBV20-1, with 7 bases aligning to TRBD1. This CDR3 has 13 amino acids. The V gene end was trimmed by 5 bases and the J gene end by 8 bases; junction bases not matched to a gene: 8. The germline V gene has CDR1 DFQATT and CDR2 SNEGSKA (reference sequence). This chain's CDR3 is CSAEGTEGEKLFF. For the CDR3, the DNA is TGCAGTGCTGAGGGGACAGAGGGGGAAAAACTGTTTTTT.

This clonotype was found a few times. J is TRBJ2-7 and V is TRBV28; a weak D match, TRBD1 (6 bases). The germline V gene has CDR1 MDHEN and CDR2 SYDVKM. The V end lost 5 bases, the J end lost 3 bases, and 8 bases lay between the germline ends. There are 12 residues in the CDR3. The CDR3 reads CASSRGFYEQYF. Here the CDR3 DNA reads TGTGCCAGCAGTAGGGGGTTCTACGAGCAGTACTTC. Based on the CDR3 plus reference TRBV28 and TRBJ2-7, the full variable domain is DVKVTQSSRYLVKRTGEKVFLECVQDMDHENMFWYRQDPGLGLRLIYFSYDVKMKEKGDIPEGYSVSREKKERFSLILESASTNQTSMYLCASSRGFYEQYFGPGTRLTVT.

The sample holds many counts of this clonotype. J is TRBJ2-1 and V is TRBV7-6; 11 bases map to TRBD2. This CDR3 region has 16 residues. Germline V CDR1 and CDR2: SGHVS, FNYEAQ. Trimming at V came to 2 bases and at J to 4 bases, leaving 4 bases not matched to a gene. CDR3 DNA sequence: TGTGCCAGCAGCTTATCCCTAGCGGGAGGTTACAATGAGCAGTTCTTC. The encoded protein is CASSLSLAGGYNEQFF.

This clonotype was picked up many times. V gene TRBV27 combines with J gene TRBJ1-5; a possible D gene is TRBD1 (6 bases). In germline, CDR1 is MNHEY, CDR2 SMNVEV (reference sequence). The V and J ends lost 4 bases and 6 bases respectively, with 13 bases between them. The CDR3 spans 14 residues. CDR3 in amino acids: CASSSYRVGQPQHF. Here the CDR3 DNA reads TGTGCCAGCAGTTCTTACAGGGTAGGTCAGCCCCAGCATTTT.

This chain connects TRBV4-3 to TRBJ1-5; no definite D call. This CDR3 has 13 residues. The germline gives CDR1 LGHNA, CDR2 YSLEER. V lost 0 bases and J lost 5, with 5 bases in between. The CDR3 DNA reads as TGCGCCAGCAGCCAAGACTCAGATCAGCCCCAGCATTTT. This codes for CASSQDSDQPQHF.

This clonotype was seen ten or more times. The chain employs TRBV20-1 and TRBJ2-1, with 14 bases lining up with TRBD2. Trimming removed 5 bases from V and 8 bases from J; junction bases left unmatched: 11. Germline V CDR1 and CDR2: DFQATT, SNEGSKA (reference sequence). The CDR3 runs 16 residues. The CDR3 region has the DNA TGCAGTGCTCGGGGACTAGCGGGAGTTCTTTGGGATGAGCAGTTCTTC. This codes for CSARGLAGVLWDEQFF.

This clonotype has at least ten counts. The rearrangement links TRBV20-1 to TRBJ2-1; D is perhaps TRBD1 (5 bases). The V and J ends lost 4 bases and 9 bases respectively, with 13 bases between them. The CDR3 sequence is 12 residues long. From germline, CDR1 is DFQATT and CDR2 SNEGSKA (reference sequence). In DNA form, the CDR3 reads TGCAGTGCTAAAATTCAGGGTTCTGAGCAGTTCTTC. This gives the protein CSAKIQGSEQFF.

This clonotype was counted only a few times. The chain uses TRBV7-2 and TRBJ2-7; the match to TRBD2 covers 8 bases. The V and J ends lost 0 bases and 3 bases, in that order; junction bases with no gene match: 4. The CDR3 totals 15 residues. The germline V gene has CDR1 SGHTA and CDR2 FQGNSA. The chain's CDR3 is CASSLALAGVYEQYF. The CDR3 coding sequence is TGTGCCAGCAGCTTAGCGCTAGCGGGTGTCTACGAGCAGTACTTC.

The rearrangement joins TRBV11-2 to TRBJ2-5, with D maybe TRBD1 (5 bases). V was pared by 4 bases and J by 5 bases, with 14 bases between. There are 14 residues in the CDR3. Per the germline V gene, CDR1 is SGHAT and CDR2 is FQNNGV. CDR3 in amino acids: CASSSNPRQETQYF. In nucleotides, the CDR3 is TGTGCCAGCAGCTCCAATCCCCGACAGGAGACCCAGTACTTC.

This clonotype has more than one count but fewer than ten. V and J are TRBV5-1 and TRBJ2-1; TRBD2 matches 9 bases. Germline loops: CDR1 SGHRS, CDR2 YFSETQ. The CDR3 length is 15 residues. V shed 4 bases and J 4 bases; nucleotides not matched to a gene: 6. The CDR3 region is CASSPGTSPYNEQFF. In DNA form, the CDR3 reads TGCGCCAGCAGCCCCGGGACTAGCCCTTACAATGAGCAGTTCTTC. The full variable domain, with the rest looked up from reference TRBV5-1 and TRBJ2-1, is KAGVTQTPRYLIKTRGQQVTLSCSPISGHRSVSWYQQTPGQGLQFLFEYFSETQRNKGNFPGRFSGRQFSNSRSEMNVSTLELGDSALYLCASSPGTSPYNEQFFGPGTRLTVL.

The chain couples TRBV12-3 or TRBV12-4 to TRBJ2-2; no reliable D call. This CDR3 is built from 14 residues. Trimming took 1 base from V and 6 from J, leaving 9 bases between them. CDR3 amino acids: CASSLGGKAGELFF. Here the CDR3 DNA reads TGTGCCAGCAGTTTAGGTGGGAAGGCCGGGGAGCTGTTTTTT.

This clonotype occurred a few times. V usage is TRBV19 and J usage is TRBJ1-5; tentatively, D is TRBD1 (6 bases). This CDR3 has 13 amino acids. V lost 7 bases and J 4 bases, leaving 11 bases between the germline ends. Germline V gene sequence: CDR1 LNHDA, CDR2 SQIVND (reference sequence). The CDR3 nucleotides are TGTGCCAGTACCGGGACATCGAATCAGCCCCAGCATTTT. This translates into CASTGTSNQPQHF.

There are many counts of this clonotype. The J gene is TRBJ2-1, the V gene TRBV29-1, with 10 bases aligning to TRBD2. V was pared by 7 bases and J by 5 bases, with 5 bases of the junction left unmatched. This CDR3 has 13 amino acids. CDR1 is SQVTM and CDR2 is ANQGSEA in the germline V gene. The chain's CDR3 is CSDRTSGNNEQFF. The DNA for the CDR3 is TGCAGCGACAGGACTAGCGGAAACAATGAGCAGTTCTTC.

A remark on this clonotype: A junction end diverges from the germline sequence, so it may reflect a read error. The chain has TRBV3-1 and TRBJ2-1, with 7 nucleotides matching TRBD2. The CDR3 contains 18 residues. Germline-derived CDR1 and CDR2 are LGHDT and YNNKEL (reference sequence). In nucleotides, the CDR3 is TGTGCCAGCACCCAAGAGGTCCCATGGGGGGGCTCCTACAATGAGCAGTTCTTC. As protein: CASTQEVPWGGSYNEQFF.

This clonotype showed up many times. A read error may account for a junction end that differs from germline. V is TRBV5-1 and J is TRBJ1-2; the D gene is possibly TRBD1 (6 bases). Germline V CDR1 and CDR2: SGHRS, YFSETQ. The CDR3 loop spans 14 amino acids. CDR3 region: CASSLTTGNYGYTF. CDR3 bases: TGTGCCAGCAGCTTAACTACAGGGAACTATGGCTACACCTTC.

There are a few counts of this clonotype. The chain has TRBV21-1 and TRBJ2-3; the table gives TRBD2 as D, unverified against the DNA. TRBV21-1 is an annotated pseudogene. There are 15 residues in the CDR3. In nucleotides, the CDR3 is TGTGCCAGCAGGCTAGCGGGAGGGTCCACAGATACGCAGTATTTT. Translated, it gives CASRLAGGSTDTQYF.

This clonotype has just a few counts. J is TRBJ2-3 and V is TRBV7-2, with a tentative D call TRBD2 (5 bases). Germline V gene data show CDR1 as SGHTA and CDR2 as FQGNSA. The CDR3 extends over 15 amino acids. Trimming pared 2 bases from V and 2 bases from J, leaving 11 bases between. The CDR3 nucleotides are TGTGCCAGCAGCTTACTGTCCGGGATCACAGATACGCAGTATTTT. Translation gives CASSLLSGITDTQYF. The complete variable domain, with remaining parts taken from reference TRBV7-2 and TRBJ2-3, reads GAGVSQSPSNKVTEKGKDVELRCDPISGHTALYWYRQSLGQGLEFLIYFQGNSAPDKSGLPSDRFSAERTGGSVSTLTIQRTQQEDSAVYLCASSLLSGITDTQYFGPGTRLTVL.

This clonotype has a count of ten or more. CDR3 DNA sequence: TGCGCCAGCAGCTCCCTCGCAGATACGCAGTATTTT. As protein: CASSSLADTQYF. The chain joins TRBV5-1 to TRBJ2-3; no firm D call. Between the trimmed V and J ends, which lost 3 bases and 4 bases, there was a span of 6 bases. CDR1 is SGHRS and CDR2 is YFSETQ in the germline V gene. The CDR3 extends over 12 amino acids.

V gene TRBV19 combines with J gene TRBJ2-7, with D perhaps matching TRBD1 (6 bases). Germline loops: CDR1 LNHDA, CDR2 SQIVND (reference sequence). The CDR3 sequence is 15 residues long. With 6 bases removed from V and 3 bases from J, the gap between germline ends came to 18 bases. CDR3 protein: CASSPTQGGNYEQYF. The CDR3 nucleotides read TGTGCCAGTAGCCCTACACAGGGTGGTAACTACGAGCAGTACTTC.

In this sample, this clonotype turned up many times. J is TRBJ2-2 and V is TRBV9; unclear D gene. Per germline, CDR1 SGDLS and CDR2 YYNGEE. V dropped 0 bases and J dropped 3 bases, with 12 bases sitting between them. The CDR3 has 16 amino acids. The CDR3 protein is CASSVALTSYTGELFF. CDR3 in DNA: TGTGCCAGCAGCGTAGCTCTTACATCCTACACCGGGGAGCTGTTTTTT.